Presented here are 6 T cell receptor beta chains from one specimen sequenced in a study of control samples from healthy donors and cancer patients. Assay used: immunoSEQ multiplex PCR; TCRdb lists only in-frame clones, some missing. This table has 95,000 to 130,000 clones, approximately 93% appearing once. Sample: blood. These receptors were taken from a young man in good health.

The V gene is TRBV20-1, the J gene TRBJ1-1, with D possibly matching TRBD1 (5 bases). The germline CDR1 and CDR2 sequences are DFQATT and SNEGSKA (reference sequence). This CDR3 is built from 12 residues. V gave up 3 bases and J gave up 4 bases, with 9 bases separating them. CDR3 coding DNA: TGCAGTGCTAGTATGGGACCCACTGAAGCTTTCTTT. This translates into CSASMGPTEAFF.

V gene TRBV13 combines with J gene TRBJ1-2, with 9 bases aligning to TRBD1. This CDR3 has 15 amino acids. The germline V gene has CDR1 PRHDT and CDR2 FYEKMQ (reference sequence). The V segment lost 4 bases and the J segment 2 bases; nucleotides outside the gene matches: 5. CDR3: CASSSLGQGNYGYTF. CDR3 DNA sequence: TGTGCCAGCAGCTCCCTGGGACAGGGAAACTATGGCTACACCTTC.

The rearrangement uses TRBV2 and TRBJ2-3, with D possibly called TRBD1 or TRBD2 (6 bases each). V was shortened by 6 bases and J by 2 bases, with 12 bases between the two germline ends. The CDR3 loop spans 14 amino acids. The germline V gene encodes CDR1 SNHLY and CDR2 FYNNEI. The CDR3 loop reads CASRERGDTDTQYF. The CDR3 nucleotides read TGTGCCAGCAGGGAGAGGGGGGACACAGATACGCAGTATTTT.

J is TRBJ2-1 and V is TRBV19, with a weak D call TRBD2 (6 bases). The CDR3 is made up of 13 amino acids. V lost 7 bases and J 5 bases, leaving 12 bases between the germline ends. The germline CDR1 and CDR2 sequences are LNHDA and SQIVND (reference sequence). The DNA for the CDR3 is TGTGCCAGTACGGGAGCGCCTCACAATGAGCAGTTCTTC. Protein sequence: CASTGAPHNEQFF.

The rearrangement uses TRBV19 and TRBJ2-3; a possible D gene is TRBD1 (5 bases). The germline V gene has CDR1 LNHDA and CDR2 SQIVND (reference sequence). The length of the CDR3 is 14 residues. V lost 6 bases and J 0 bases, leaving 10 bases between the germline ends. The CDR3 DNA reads TGTGCCAGTAGAACAGGATTCAGCACAGATACGCAGTATTTT. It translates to CASRTGFSTDTQYF.

In DNA form, the CDR3 reads TGTGCCAGCAGTGACGGTGGGGGGGCGCGATATGGCTACACCTTC. Translation: CASSDGGGARYGYTF. The rearrangement uses TRBV6-1 and TRBJ1-2; possibly TRBD1 for D (6 bases). CDR1 MNHNS and CDR2 SASEGT come from the germline V gene. The V and J ends lost 3 bases and 5 bases respectively, with 16 bases between them. The CDR3 extends over 15 amino acids.